This passage covers 30 T cell receptor beta chains from one sample sequenced in a study of early T cells in non-severe SARS-CoV-2 infection. TCRdb independently ran MiXCR on the 5' RACE reads; one entry per CDR3 protein. Among 65,000 to 85,000 distinct CDR3 sequences listed, over 10% were seen once. Sample: whole blood. The receptors derive from an adult who was a healthcare worker with PCR-confirmed SARS-CoV-2 infection or an uninfected control (not recorded which).

In this sample, this clonotype turned up many times. The genes are TRBV29-1 and TRBJ2-7; no reliable D call. This CDR3 region has 16 residues. The germline CDR1 and CDR2 sequences are SQVTM and ANQGSEA. The germline V and J ends were trimmed by 0 bases and 0 bases, with 15 bases remaining between them. As DNA, the CDR3 is TGCAGCGTTGAAGATAACCCTACAGAAGGCTCCTACGAGCAGTACTTC. This translates into CSVEDNPTEGSYEQYF.

This clonotype was counted a few times. The chain links TRBV7-9 to TRBJ1-2; D is unresolved. Germline V gene sequence: CDR1 SEHNR, CDR2 FQNEAQ (reference sequence). The CDR3 loop spans 16 amino acids. V dropped 6 bases and J dropped 1 base, with 18 bases sitting between them. CDR3: CASSKVGGRSNYGYTF. In DNA form, the CDR3 reads TGTGCCAGCAGTAAGGTGGGCGGCAGAAGTAACTATGGCTACACCTTC.

V usage is TRBV7-6 and J usage is TRBJ1-3, with no clear D. This CDR3 is built from 16 residues. The germline CDR1 and CDR2 sequences are SGHVS and FNYEAQ. Trimming took off 5 bases at V and 1 base at J, with 15 bases between the two ends. This chain's CDR3 is CASSRMDGISGNTIYF. Written as DNA, the CDR3 is TGTGCCAGCAGCCGTATGGACGGAATTTCTGGAAACACCATATATTTT.

To note about this clonotype: A much larger clone lies one base from this, so it may be a read error. The V call is TRBV7-8, the J call TRBJ2-1; a possible D gene is TRBD1 (5 bases). This CDR3 has 12 residues. Germline loops: CDR1 SGHVS, CDR2 FQNEAQ. CDR3 in amino acids: CVSSLTGGEQFF. As DNA, the CDR3 is TGTGTCAGCAGCTTAACAGGCGGTGAGCAGTTCTTC.

This clonotype came up many times. The chain uses TRBV9 and TRBJ1-1; D unclear. The CDR3 has 15 amino acids. With 1 base removed from V and 5 bases from J, the gap between germline ends came to 15 bases. The germline V gene encodes CDR1 SGDLS and CDR2 YYNGEE. For the CDR3, the DNA is TGTGCCAGCAGCGTATTTGGCCTTGCCGAAACTGAAGCTTTCTTT. It translates to CASSVFGLAETEAFF.

V is TRBV20-1 and J is TRBJ1-5, with a possible D match to TRBD1 (5 bases). The CDR3 is 11 amino acids. Per germline, CDR1 DFQATT and CDR2 SNEGSKA (reference sequence). Trimming removed 1 base from V and 10 bases from J, with 8 bases in between. CDR3 region: CSARGTGPQHF. In nucleotides, the CDR3 is TGCAGTGCTAGAGGTACAGGACCCCAGCATTTT.

This clonotype showed up many times. V gene TRBV30 combines with J gene TRBJ2-1; D remains unclear. Germline CDR1 GTSNPN, CDR2 SVGIG (reference sequence). This CDR3 is built from 16 residues. Deletions cut 3 bases from V and 9 bases from J, with 24 bases between. CDR3 amino acids: CAWSRKSGVGRGEQFF. Here the CDR3 DNA reads TGTGCCTGGAGCCGCAAGAGTGGTGTCGGGCGCGGTGAGCAGTTCTTC.

The chain is built from TRBV21-1 and TRBJ1-2. TRBV21-1 has pseudogene status. The CDR3 length is 18 residues. CDR3 DNA: TGTGCCAGCAGCAAAAGCGGTGGTTACAGAAAGACTAACTATGGCTACACCTTC. It codes for CASSKSGGYRKTNYGYTF.

This clonotype was seen more than once but under ten times. The genes are TRBV29-1 and TRBJ2-7, with D possibly being TRBD2 (6 bases). Per the germline V gene, CDR1 is SQVTM and CDR2 is ANQGSEA. This CDR3 contains 12 residues. V was clipped by 4 bases and J by 2 bases, with 9 bases between them. CDR3 loop: CSVVGLPYEQYF. CDR3 DNA: TGCAGCGTTGTGGGACTCCCCTACGAGCAGTACTTC.

In this sample, this clonotype turned up a few times. The V and J genes are TRBV5-1 and TRBJ1-1; D ambiguous. From germline, CDR1 is SGHRS and CDR2 YFSETQ. Trimming removed 4 bases at V and 0 bases at J, with 7 bases between. The CDR3 has 13 amino acids. CDR3 amino acids: CASSTGMNTEAFF. The CDR3 DNA sequence: TGCGCCAGCAGCACGGGCATGAACACTGAAGCTTTCTTT. Supplemented by reference TRBV5-1 and TRBJ1-1, the full variable domain reads KAGVTQTPRYLIKTRGQQVTLSCSPISGHRSVSWYQQTPGQGLQFLFEYFSETQRNKGNFPGRFSGRQFSNSRSEMNVSTLELGDSALYLCASSTGMNTEAFFGQGTRLTVV.

In its sample, this clonotype was seen many times. The chain has TRBV18 and TRBJ2-3, with TRBD2 identical over 7 bases. Germline loops: CDR1 KGHSH, CDR2 LQKENI. Unmatched junction bases numbered 11, after V lost 3 bases and J lost 5 bases. This CDR3 region has 16 residues. The chain's CDR3 is CASSPPAAGAGDTQYF. The CDR3 nucleotides read TGTGCCAGCTCACCGCCAGCGGCGGGAGCGGGAGATACGCAGTATTTT.

This clonotype was detected a few times. The chain links TRBV20-1 to TRBJ1-2, with 8 bases that match TRBD1. Germline V gene sequence: CDR1 DFQATT, CDR2 SNEGSKA (reference sequence). The CDR3 covers 15 residues. V lost 3 bases, J lost 5 bases, and 11 bases stayed unmatched. The CDR3 spells CSARPGLDREYGYTF. The CDR3 nucleotides read TGCAGTGCTAGGCCGGGACTGGACAGGGAGTATGGCTACACCTTC.

This clonotype was counted ten times or more. The chain has TRBV28 and TRBJ2-2; maybe TRBD1 (6 bases). Trimming removed 4 bases at V and 5 bases at J, with 14 bases between. The length of the CDR3 is 15 residues. CDR1 is MDHEN, CDR2 SYDVKM, per germline. The CDR3 DNA is TGTGCCAGCAGTTCGGCCGGGACACTTACCGGGGAGCTGTTTTTT. Translated, it gives CASSSAGTLTGELFF.

At least ten counts were recorded for this clonotype. The chain employs TRBV7-8 and TRBJ2-1; D not certain. The ends were cut back, 6 bases at V and 8 bases at J, with 20 bases in the middle. Germline CDR1 SGHVS, CDR2 FQNEAQ. The CDR3 runs to 15 residues. CDR3: CASSPISTSWDEQFF. Written as DNA, the CDR3 is TGTGCCAGCAGTCCTATTAGCACTTCTTGGGATGAGCAGTTCTTC.

This clonotype has a handful of counts. The chain employs TRBV12-3 or TRBV12-4 and TRBJ1-2; D perhaps matches TRBD1 (6 bases). V was shortened by 5 bases and J by 1 base, with 11 bases between the two germline ends. The CDR3 totals 14 residues. CDR3: CASSAGTFNYGYTF. The CDR3 DNA is TGTGCCAGCAGTGCCGGGACATTTAACTATGGCTACACCTTC.

The V call is TRBV11-2, the J call TRBJ2-7; 9 bases match TRBD1. This CDR3 spans 18 amino acids. Germline-derived CDR1 and CDR2 are SGHAT and FQNNGV. The trim removed 5 bases at V and 3 bases at J, leaving 17 bases unmatched. The CDR3 loop is CASSNRGTGPRLIYEQYF. CDR3 coding DNA: TGTGCCAGCAGCAACCGCGGGACAGGGCCACGCCTCATCTACGAGCAGTACTTC.

V and J are TRBV7-9 and TRBJ2-1; 7 bases fit TRBD2. The CDR3 consists of 14 residues. Germline CDR1 SEHNR, CDR2 FQNEAQ (reference sequence). Trimming removed 5 bases from V and 7 bases from J; junction bases left unmatched: 8. The CDR3 region is CASSMTSSINEQFF. The CDR3 coding sequence is TGTGCCAGCAGCATGACTAGCTCCATTAATGAGCAGTTCTTC. Combining the CDR3 with reference TRBV7-9 and TRBJ2-1 gives the whole variable domain DTGVSQNPRHKITKRGQNVTFRCDPISEHNRLYWYRQTLGQGPEFLTYFQNEAQLEKSRLLSDRFSAERPKGSFSTLEIQRTEQGDSAMYLCASSMTSSINEQFFGPGTRLTVL.

This clonotype was counted many times. The chain employs TRBV4-3 and TRBJ2-2; D remains ambiguous. Germline CDR1 LGHNA, CDR2 YSLEER. The CDR3 loop spans 18 amino acids. Trimming shortened V by 0 bases and J by 0 bases, and 14 bases separated the two germline ends. Written as DNA, the CDR3 is TGCGCCAGCAGCCAAGATTCGGTGGTAGCCACGAACACCGGGGAGCTGTTTTTT. Translation: CASSQDSVVATNTGELFF.

This clonotype was recorded many times. The rearrangement uses TRBV6-1 and TRBJ2-1, with 10 bases lining up with TRBD1. J was trimmed by 6 bases and V by 1 base; bases with no gene match: 0. Germline CDR1 is MNHNS and CDR2 is SASEGT. The CDR3 sequence is 14 residues long. DNA of the CDR3: TGTGCCAGCAGTGAAGGGACAGGGGGCAATGAGCAGTTCTTC. It codes for CASSEGTGGNEQFF.

The rearrangement links TRBV12-3 or TRBV12-4 to TRBJ2-2, with D unclear. Trimming pared 5 bases from V and 1 base from J, leaving 8 bases between. The CDR3 contains 14 residues. CDR3 region: CASSVAVNTGELFF. The DNA for the CDR3 is TGTGCCAGCAGTGTGGCGGTGAACACCGGGGAGCTGTTTTTT.

The chain is built from TRBV28 and TRBJ1-6, with D unresolved. Trimming removed 6 bases at V and 9 bases at J, with 21 bases between. Germline loops: CDR1 MDHEN, CDR2 SYDVKM. This CDR3 comprises 16 residues. The CDR3 DNA sequence: TGTGCCAGCAGAGAACCCGGCGTGGGAAGTGGTTCACCCCTCCACTTT. Amino acids: CASREPGVGSGSPLHF.

This clonotype was seen ten or more times. The J gene is TRBJ2-7, the V gene TRBV7-8; 9 bases line up with TRBD2. CDR3 length equals 15 residues. V was pared by 5 bases and J by 2 bases, with 7 bases of the junction left unmatched. Germline loops: CDR1 SGHVS, CDR2 FQNEAQ. As DNA, the CDR3 is TGTGCCAGCAGCCCTGGGCGCGGGAGGGCCTACGAGCAGTACTTC. It encodes CASSPGRGRAYEQYF.

J is TRBJ2-2 and V is TRBV10-3; D may be TRBD1 (5 bases). CDR3 length: 14 residues. Germline lookup yields CDR1 ENHRY and CDR2 SYGVKD. V was shortened by 7 bases and J by 0 bases, with 9 bases between the two germline ends. The CDR3 DNA sequence: TGTGCCATCATGGGCAGGGCGAACACCGGGGAGCTGTTTTTT. The encoded protein is CAIMGRANTGELFF.

This clonotype occurred many times. This chain uses TRBV6-5 with TRBJ1-1; the D gene is possibly TRBD1 (6 bases). From germline, CDR1 is MNHEY and CDR2 SVGAGI. Trimming left V 8 bases short and J 8 bases short, with 15 bases between. The CDR3 spans 12 residues. CDR3 DNA sequence: TGTGCCAGCTGTAACGGGGGCAGGGAAGCTTTCTTT. It codes for CASCNGGREAFF.

This clonotype was detected a few times. The chain employs TRBV6-6 and TRBJ2-5; 10 positions match TRBD2. This CDR3 spans 16 amino acids. After removal of 0 bases from V and 2 bases from J, the junction contained 3 bases not matched to a gene. Germline CDR1 reads MNHNY; CDR2 reads SVGAGI (reference sequence). CDR3 nucleotide sequence: TGTGCCAGCAGTTACTCCGGGACTAGCGTTCAAGAGACCCAGTACTTC. Translated, it gives CASSYSGTSVQETQYF.

The genes are TRBV14 and TRBJ2-1; D is undetermined. Germline V gene sequence: CDR1 SGHDN, CDR2 FVKESK. This CDR3 is built from 16 residues. V was pared by 6 bases and J by 2 bases, with 17 bases between. The CDR3 sequence is CASSPQPSWAYNEQFF. CDR3 coding DNA: TGTGCCAGCAGTCCTCAGCCTTCATGGGCCTACAATGAGCAGTTCTTC.

This clonotype was seen many times. The CDR3 nucleotides are TGTGCCAGCAGCTTACACCCCGCAGGGGTTGAAGCTTTCTTT. Translation: CASSLHPAGVEAFF. The genes are TRBV11-2 and TRBJ1-1; tentative D call: TRBD1 (6 bases). The germline CDR1 and CDR2 sequences are SGHAT and FQNNGV. Trimming took 2 bases from V and 7 from J, leaving 14 bases between them. The CDR3 is made up of 14 amino acids.

The V call is TRBV28, the J call TRBJ2-7, with 12 bases fitting TRBD2. Germline trimming cut 6 bases from V and 4 bases from J; bases unmatched to any gene: 7. The CDR3 loop spans 15 amino acids. Germline-derived CDR1 and CDR2 are MDHEN and SYDVKM. The CDR3: CASSTGLAGNYEQYF. CDR3 sequence (DNA): TGTGCCAGCAGCACCGGACTAGCGGGAAATTACGAGCAGTACTTC.

The CDR3: CASSYSIGSSYEQYF. The CDR3 DNA follows: TGTGCCAGCAGTTACTCGATCGGATCATCCTACGAGCAGTACTTC. The V gene is TRBV6-6, the J gene TRBJ2-7; D call uncertain. CDR3 length equals 15 residues. The germline gives CDR1 MNHNY, CDR2 SVGAGI (reference sequence). V lost 0 bases and J lost 1, with 10 bases in between.

This clonotype was seen a few times. V and J are TRBV20-1 and TRBJ2-7; D is uncertain. The CDR3 consists of 12 residues. V was clipped by 2 bases and J by 1 base, with 6 bases between them. Germline lookup yields CDR1 DFQATT and CDR2 SNEGSKA (reference sequence). The CDR3 here is CSARSGSYEQYF. The CDR3 DNA reads TGCAGTGCTAGATCCGGTTCCTACGAGCAGTACTTC.